Detailed here is one T cell receptor (beta chain). This specimen belongs to a study of blood T cell repertoires in COVID-19. The assay was immunoSEQ multiplex PCR, and TCRdb's table has in-frame clones only and misses some. The sample carries more than 200,000 clones, 70% to 85% recorded once. V dropped 0 bases and J dropped 8 bases, with 12 bases sitting between them. The CDR3 spans 15 residues. From germline, CDR1 is SGDLS and CDR2 YYNGEE. This TCR derives from a woman aged 40 to 55 with active or convalescent COVID-19. The material sequenced was peripheral blood. The chain is built from TRBV9 and TRBJ1-6; D is unresolved. The chain's CDR3 is CASSVGPFGDSPLHF. The CDR3 DNA sequence: TGTGCCAGCAGCGTAGGTCCTTTCGGGGATTCACCCCTCCACTTT.